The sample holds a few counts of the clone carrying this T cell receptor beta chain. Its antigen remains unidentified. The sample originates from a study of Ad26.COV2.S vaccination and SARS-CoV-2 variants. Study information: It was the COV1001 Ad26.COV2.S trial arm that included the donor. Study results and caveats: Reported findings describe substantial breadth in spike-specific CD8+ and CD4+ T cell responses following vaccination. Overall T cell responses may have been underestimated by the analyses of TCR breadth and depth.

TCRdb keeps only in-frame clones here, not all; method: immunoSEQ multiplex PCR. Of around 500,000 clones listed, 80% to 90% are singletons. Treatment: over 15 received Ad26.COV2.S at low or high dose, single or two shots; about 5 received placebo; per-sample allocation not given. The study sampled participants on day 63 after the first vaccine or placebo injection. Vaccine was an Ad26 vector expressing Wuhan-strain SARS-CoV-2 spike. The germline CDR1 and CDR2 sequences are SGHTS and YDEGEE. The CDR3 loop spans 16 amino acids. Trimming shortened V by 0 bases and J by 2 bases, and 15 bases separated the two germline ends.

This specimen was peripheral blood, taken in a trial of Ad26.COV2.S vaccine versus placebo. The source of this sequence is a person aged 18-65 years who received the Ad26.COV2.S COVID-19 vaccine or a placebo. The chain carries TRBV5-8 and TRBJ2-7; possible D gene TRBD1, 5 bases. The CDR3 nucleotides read TGTGCCAGCAGCTTGGCATTCGTGGGGCTCACCTACGAGCAGTACTTC. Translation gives CASSLAFVGLTYEQYF.